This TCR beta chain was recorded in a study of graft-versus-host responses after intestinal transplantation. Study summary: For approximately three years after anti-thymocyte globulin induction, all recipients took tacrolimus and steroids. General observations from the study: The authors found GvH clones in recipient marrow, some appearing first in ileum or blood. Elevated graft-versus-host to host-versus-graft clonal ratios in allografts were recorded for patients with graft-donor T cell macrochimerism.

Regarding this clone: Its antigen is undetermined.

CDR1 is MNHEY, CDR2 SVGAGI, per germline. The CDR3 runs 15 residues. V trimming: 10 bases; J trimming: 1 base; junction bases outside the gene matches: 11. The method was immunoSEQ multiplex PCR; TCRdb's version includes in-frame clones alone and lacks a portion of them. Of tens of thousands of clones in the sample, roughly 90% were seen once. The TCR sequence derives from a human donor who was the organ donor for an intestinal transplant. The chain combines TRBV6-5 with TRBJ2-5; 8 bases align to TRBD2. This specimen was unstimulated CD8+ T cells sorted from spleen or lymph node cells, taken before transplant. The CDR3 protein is CATTLIAGSQETQYF. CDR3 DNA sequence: TGTGCCACCACTTTAATAGCGGGGAGCCAAGAGACCCAGTACTTC.